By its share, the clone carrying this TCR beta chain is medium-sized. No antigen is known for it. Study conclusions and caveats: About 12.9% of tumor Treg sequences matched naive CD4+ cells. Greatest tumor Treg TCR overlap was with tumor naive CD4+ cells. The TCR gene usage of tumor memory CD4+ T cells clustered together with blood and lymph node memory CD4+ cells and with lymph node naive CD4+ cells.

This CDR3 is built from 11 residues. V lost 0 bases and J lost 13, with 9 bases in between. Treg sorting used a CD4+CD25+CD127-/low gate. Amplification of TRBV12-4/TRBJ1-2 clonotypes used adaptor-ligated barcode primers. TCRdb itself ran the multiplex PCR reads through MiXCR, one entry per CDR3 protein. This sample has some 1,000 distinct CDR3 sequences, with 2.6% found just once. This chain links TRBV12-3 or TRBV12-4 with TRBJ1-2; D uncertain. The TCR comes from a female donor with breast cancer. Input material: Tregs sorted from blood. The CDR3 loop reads CASSLARGCTF. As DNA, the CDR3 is TGTGCCAGCAGTTTAGCGCGTGGGTGCACCTTC.